The TCR beta chain described here comes from a study of T cell repertoires in cytomegalovirus infection. From the reads, TCRdb called clonotypes with MiXCR, one entry per CDR3 protein. The repertoire holds 680,000 or so distinct CDR3 sequences, with roughly a third as singletons. Study-wide results and limits: Summed frequency of public TCR beta families distinguished CMV carriers with the relevant HLA.

The germline CDR1 and CDR2 sequences are SGHTA and FQGTGA. V lost 5 bases and J lost 2, with 25 bases in between. CDR3 length: 18 residues. With respect to this clonotype: Its antigen is unidentified. The conserved closing phenylalanine or tryptophan is absent in this CDR3, likely reflecting a read error.

The sequence was obtained from a human donor in good health (CMV status not recorded). Some clones in this sample may be carry-over from other donors' samples. The sample comprised PBMCs. The chain joins TRBV7-3 to TRBJ2-7, with TRBD1 as a possible D gene (6 bases). CDR3 sequence: CASSTNRFPGQTTYEQYL. The CDR3 region has the DNA TGTGCCAGCAGCACAAATAGATTCCCCGGACAGACAACCTACGAGCAGTACTTA.